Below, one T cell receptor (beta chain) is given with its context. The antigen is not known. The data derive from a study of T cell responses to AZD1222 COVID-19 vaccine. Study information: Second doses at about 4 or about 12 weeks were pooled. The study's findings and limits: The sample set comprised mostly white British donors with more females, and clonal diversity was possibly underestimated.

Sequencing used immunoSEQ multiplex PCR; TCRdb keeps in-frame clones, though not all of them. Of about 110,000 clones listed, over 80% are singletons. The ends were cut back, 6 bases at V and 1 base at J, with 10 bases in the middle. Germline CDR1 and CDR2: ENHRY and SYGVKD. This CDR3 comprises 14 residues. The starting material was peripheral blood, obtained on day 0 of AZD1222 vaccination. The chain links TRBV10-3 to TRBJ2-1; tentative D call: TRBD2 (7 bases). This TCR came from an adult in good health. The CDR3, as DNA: TGTGCCATCAGCGGGGGGCCTTCCTACAATGAGCAGTTCTTC. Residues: CAISGGPSYNEQFF.